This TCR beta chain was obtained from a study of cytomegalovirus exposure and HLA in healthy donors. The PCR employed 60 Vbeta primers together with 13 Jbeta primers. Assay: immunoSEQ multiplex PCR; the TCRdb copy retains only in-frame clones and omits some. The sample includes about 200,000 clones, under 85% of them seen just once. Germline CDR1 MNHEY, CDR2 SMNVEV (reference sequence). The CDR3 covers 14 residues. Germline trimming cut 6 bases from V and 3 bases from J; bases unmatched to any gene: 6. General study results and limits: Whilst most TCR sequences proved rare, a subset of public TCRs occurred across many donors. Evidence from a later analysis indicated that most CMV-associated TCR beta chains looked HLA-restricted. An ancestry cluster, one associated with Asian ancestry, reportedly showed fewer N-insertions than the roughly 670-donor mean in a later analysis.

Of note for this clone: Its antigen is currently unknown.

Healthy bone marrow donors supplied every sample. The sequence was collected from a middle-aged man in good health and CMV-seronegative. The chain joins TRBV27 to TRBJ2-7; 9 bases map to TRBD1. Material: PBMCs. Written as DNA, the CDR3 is TGTGCCAGCAGCCTGGGACAGGGAGTCTACGAGCAGTACTTC. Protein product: CASSLGQGVYEQYF.